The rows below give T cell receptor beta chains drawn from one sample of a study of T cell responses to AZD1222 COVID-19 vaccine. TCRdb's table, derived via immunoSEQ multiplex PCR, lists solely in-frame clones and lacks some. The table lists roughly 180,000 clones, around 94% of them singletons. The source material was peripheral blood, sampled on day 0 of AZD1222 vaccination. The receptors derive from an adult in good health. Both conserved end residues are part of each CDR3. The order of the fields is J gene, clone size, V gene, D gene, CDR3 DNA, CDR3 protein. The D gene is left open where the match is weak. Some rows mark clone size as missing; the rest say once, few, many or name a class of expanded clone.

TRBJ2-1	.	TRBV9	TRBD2	TGTGCCAGCAGCGTAGCTTCTAGCGGCAATGAGCAGTTCTTC	CASSVASSGNEQFF
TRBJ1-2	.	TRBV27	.	TGTGCCAGCAGTCAGATACCTCACTATGGCTACACCTTC	CASSQIPHYGYTF
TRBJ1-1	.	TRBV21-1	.	TGTGCCAGCACCTCATTGGAGGATCCTGAAGCTTTCTTT	CASTSLEDPEAFF
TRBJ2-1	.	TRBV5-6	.	TGTGCCAGCAGCCCCTTCTCAGGGAATGAGCAGTTCTTC	CASSPFSGNEQFF
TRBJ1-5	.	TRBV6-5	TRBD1	TGTGCCAGCAGGGATTCTACAGGGGTCGGGGGGCCCCAGCATTTT	CASRDSTGVGGPQHF
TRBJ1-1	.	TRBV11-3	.	TGTGCCAGCAGCTTCAGGGCGGGAACTGAAGCTTTCTTT	CASSFRAGTEAFF
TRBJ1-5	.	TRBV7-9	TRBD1	TGTGCCAGCAGCCCTGGGACAGGGAGGAATCAGCCCCAGCATTTT	CASSPGTGRNQPQHF
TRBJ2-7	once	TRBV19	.	TGTGCCAGTAGTATAGGTGAGGCCTACGAGCAGTACTTC	CASSIGEAYEQYF
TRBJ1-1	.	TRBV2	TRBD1	TGTGCCAGCACCCAGGGGGAGAACACTGAAGCTTTCTTT	CASTQGENTEAFF
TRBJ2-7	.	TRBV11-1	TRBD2	TGTGCCAGCAGCTTAAGGAGCGGGAGGGCAAACGAGCAGTACTTC	CASSLRSGRANEQYF
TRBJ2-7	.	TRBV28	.	TGTGCCAGCAGTTCCCCATCCACGGAGGCGTACGAGCAGTACTTC	CASSSPSTEAYEQYF
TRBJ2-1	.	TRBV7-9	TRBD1	TGTGCCAGCAGCTTCCACAGGGGCCCCTACAATGAGCAGTTCTTC	CASSFHRGPYNEQFF
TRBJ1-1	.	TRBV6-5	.	TGTGCCAGCAGTTACTCGGGACTGATGAACACTGAAGCTTTCTTT	CASSYSGLMNTEAFF
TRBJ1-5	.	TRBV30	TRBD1	TGTGCCTGGAGTGTGCAGGGGACAGTAAATCAGCCCCAGCATTTT	CAWSVQGTVNQPQHF
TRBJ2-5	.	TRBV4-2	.	TGTGCCAGCAGCCAAGATCGTGACGGGGGAGAGACCCAGTACTTC	CASSQDRDGGETQYF
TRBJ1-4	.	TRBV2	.	TGTGCCAGCAGTATTTTACGGTCTAATGAAAAACTGTTTTTT	CASSILRSNEKLFF
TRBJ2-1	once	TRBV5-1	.	TGCGCCAGCAGCTTGGGGGCCGGACAATACAATGAGCAGTTCTTC	CASSLGAGQYNEQFF
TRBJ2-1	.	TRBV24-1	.	TGTGCCACCAGTTCCACTAATGAGCAGTTCTTC	CATSSTNEQFF
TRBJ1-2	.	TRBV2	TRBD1	TGTGCCCGACAGGGCGATGGCTACACCTTC	CARQGDGYTF
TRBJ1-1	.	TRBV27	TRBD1	TGTGCCAGCAGAAAGGGGACAGGGTCGACGAACACTGAAGCTTTCTTT	CASRKGTGSTNTEAFF
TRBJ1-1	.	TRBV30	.	TGTGCCTGGGGGGGGAGCACTGAAGCTTTCTTT	CAWGGSTEAFF
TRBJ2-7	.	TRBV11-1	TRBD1	TGTGCCAGCACCGCTTGGGACAGCTCCTACGAGCAGTACTTC	CASTAWDSSYEQYF
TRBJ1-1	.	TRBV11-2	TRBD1	TGTGCCAGCAGCTTAGGATCCGGGACAGCTATGAACACTGAAGCTTTCTTT	CASSLGSGTAMNTEAFF
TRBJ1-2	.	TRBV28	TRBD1	TGTGCCAGCAGTAGACAGGGGGCCTTTGGCTACACCTTC	CASSRQGAFGYTF
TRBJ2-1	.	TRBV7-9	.	TGTGCCAGCAGCTTAGTGCTGGGCGTCTACAATGAGCAGTTCTTC	CASSLVLGVYNEQFF
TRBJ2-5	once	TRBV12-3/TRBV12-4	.	TGTGCCAGCAGTTGGACGGGGGAGACCCAGTACTTC	CASSWTGETQYF
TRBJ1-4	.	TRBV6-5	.	TGTGCCAGCAGTTACTCGGTCGCGGCTAATGAAAAACTGTTTTTT	CASSYSVAANEKLFF